The sequence of this T cell receptor (beta chain) was determined in a study of metastatic and nonmetastatic thyroid tumors. Germline CDR1 SGHDT, CDR2 YYEEEE. Trimming took 5 bases from V and 7 from J; bases not matched to a gene: 10. The CDR3 contains 15 residues. TCRdb re-called clones from the PCR reads using MiXCR. The sample records just over 20,000 clones, roughly 36% being singletons. Each patient went into thyroid surgery without having received any treatment. Specimen: tumor tissue. This rearrangement joins TRBV5-6 to TRBJ2-1; 9 positions agree with TRBD1. This receptor was obtained from a female donor with papillary thyroid cancer or a benign thyroid nodule (not recorded which). Some clones in this sample may be carry-over from other donors' samples. As DNA, the CDR3 is TGTGCCAGCAGTTCCGGGACAGGGTATTGGAATGAGCAGTTCTTC. Its translation: CASSSGTGYWNEQFF.